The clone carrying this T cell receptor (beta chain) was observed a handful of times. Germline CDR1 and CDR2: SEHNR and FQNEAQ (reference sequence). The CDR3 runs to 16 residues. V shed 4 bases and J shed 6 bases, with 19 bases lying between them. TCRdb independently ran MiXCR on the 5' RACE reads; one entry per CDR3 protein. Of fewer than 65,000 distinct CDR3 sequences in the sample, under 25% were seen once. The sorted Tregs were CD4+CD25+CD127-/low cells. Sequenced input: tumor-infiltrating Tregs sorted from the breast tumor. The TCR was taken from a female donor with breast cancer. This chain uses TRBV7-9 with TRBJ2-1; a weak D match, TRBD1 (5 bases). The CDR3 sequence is CASSSPQSGHRNEQFF. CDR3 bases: TGTGCCAGCAGCTCCCCCCAGTCAGGGCACCGCAATGAGCAGTTCTTC.